Each of the 3 T cell receptor beta chains below was sequenced from the same sample in a study of blood T cell repertoires in COVID-19. Only in-frame clones appear in the TCRdb table, and some are missing; sequencing was by immunoSEQ multiplex PCR. Of fewer than 200,000 clones listed, around 80% were seen once; the top ten hold about 7.3%. Source material: PBMCs or T cells enriched from blood (not recorded which). Source of these receptors: a man aged 45-60 years who had recovered from COVID-19.

V usage is TRBV2 and J usage is TRBJ2-7; a weak D match, TRBD1 (6 bases). The CDR3 extends over 14 amino acids. V was cut by 5 bases and J by 2 bases, with 13 bases left in between. Per the germline V gene, CDR1 is SNHLY and CDR2 is FYNNEI. As DNA, the CDR3 is TGTGCCAGCAGTAACCGGGACACTCCCTACGAGCAGTACTTC. This translates into CASSNRDTPYEQYF.

The gene calls are TRBV5-5 and TRBJ2-1; D is undetermined. V lost 0 bases to trimming and J lost 0 bases, with 7 bases between them. Germline loops: CDR1 SGHKS, CDR2 YYEKEE (reference sequence). There are 15 residues in the CDR3. Here the CDR3 DNA reads TGTGCCAGCAGCTTGGGTTGGAGCTCCTACAATGAGCAGTTCTTC. Its translation: CASSLGWSSYNEQFF. The whole variable domain, remainder taken from reference TRBV5-5 and TRBJ2-1, is DAGVTQSPTHLIKTRGQQVTLRCSPISGHKSVSWYQQVLGQGPQFIFQYYEKEERGRGNFPDRFSARQFPNYSSELNVNALLLGDSALYLCASSLGWSSYNEQFFGPGTRLTVL.

This chain links TRBV2 with TRBJ2-1; 9 positions agree with TRBD2. Germline CDR1 is SNHLY and CDR2 is FYNNEI. J was trimmed by 3 bases and V by 6 bases; bases with no gene match: 6. The CDR3 spans 15 residues. CDR3 region: CASRTSGGNYNEQFF. The CDR3 DNA reads TGTGCCAGCAGGACCAGCGGGGGGAACTACAATGAGCAGTTCTTC.